This record covers a single T cell receptor (beta chain). The antigen remains undetermined. The junction differs from germline at one of its ends, possibly a read error. The source of the sample is a study of blood T cells in healthy people across ages. Healthy Caucasians from Russia aged about 6 to 90 served as donors. Whole-study results and caveats: CMV status of donors was not determined, possibly confounding expanded clonotype changes. Long-lived donors carried more naive CD4+ cells and greater diversity than aged donors.

The second PCR ran roughly 6 to 11 cycles with a sample-barcoded 5' primer and J-beta primers. Tagging of each cDNA molecule was performed by a template-switch adaptor with 12 random nucleotides. In TCRdb, the 5' RACE reads were re-called with MiXCR into one record per CDR3 protein. The sample lists about 1.6 million distinct CDR3 sequences, 30% to 35% occurring once. Germline V CDR1 and CDR2: MNHNY, SVGAGI (reference sequence). This CDR3 contains 15 residues. The sample consisted of blood. This chain joins TRBV6-6 and TRBJ2-7, with no clear D. The clonotype originates from a woman between 25 and 40 years old in good health. CDR3 loop: CASSYSSIGSCEQYF. DNA of the CDR3: TGTGCCAGCAGTTACTCGAGTATAGGATCCTGCGAGCAGTACTTC.